The T cell receptor (beta chain) described here comes from a study of blood T cell repertoires in COVID-19. About the study: COVID-19 samples from acute and convalescent phases originated in the United States, Italy and Spain. The analysed material was cDNA or gDNA that came from T cells, B-cell-depleted T cells, or PBMCs.

Original processing notes: Amplified reference gene primers provided the basis for estimating nucleated cell counts. Assay: immunoSEQ multiplex PCR; the TCRdb copy retains only in-frame clones and omits some. V, J and clone size are taken as reported in that table, and D and trimming were inferred from the DNA itself. Of 40,000 to 50,000 clones in the sample, 89% are singletons; the top ten hold about 0.4%. Trimming left V 4 bases short and J 0 bases short, with 16 bases between. The CDR3 totals 16 residues. Germline lookup yields CDR1 LNHDA and CDR2 SQIVND (reference sequence). Material for sequencing was peripheral blood. The rearrangement links TRBV19 to TRBJ2-7, with D maybe TRBD1 (6 bases). This clonotype was sampled from a human donor in a cohort sampled during active COVID-19. The DNA of the CDR3 is TGTGCCAGTAGTAAAAGGTCAGGACAGTCCTCCTACGAGCAGTACTTC. As protein: CASSKRSGQSSYEQYF.